This T cell receptor beta chain was sequenced in a study of OX40 agonist ivuxolimab in advanced cancers. About the investigation overall: Ivuxolimab was a fully human IgG2 agonistic monoclonal antibody targeting the costimulatory receptor OX40 (CD134). Intravenous ivuxolimab was administered to patients every 2 weeks at six dose levels: 0.01, 0.1, 0.3, 1.5, 3 and 10 mg/kg. Of the 50 to 55 patients in dose escalation, some 19 had hepatocellular carcinoma, about 15 had melanoma, 9 had renal cell carcinoma and 9 had head and neck cancer. The dose-escalation cohort was 82.7% male with a mean age of roughly 62 years, ranging from roughly 23 to 90. Prior anti-PD-1, anti-PD-L1 or anti-CTLA-4 therapy was permitted, and approximately 42% of dose-escalation patients had received checkpoint inhibitors. Partial responses occurred in three dose-escalation patients: two with cutaneous melanoma and one with hepatocellular carcinoma. The point of sequencing TCRbeta in the periphery was to test whether ivuxolimab changed TCR sequence diversity and drove clonal T-cell expansion. The paper covers the monotherapy dose-escalation part of the phase I ivuxolimab trial, which included N ≈ 54 patients. The paper's findings and limits, for the study overall: After ivuxolimab, CD8+ T cells had more expanded clones than CD4+ T cells on average. Low levels of normalized T-cell clonal expansion were also seen in some patients who did not respond. Partial responders in the 0.1-3.0 mg/kg groups had among the lowest normalized peripheral clonal expansion, especially among CD8+ T cells. Antigen specificity was not determined for the clonally expanded peripheral T cells. Clonal expansion of both CD4+ and CD8+ blood T cells was observed from baseline to week 6 at doses 0.1 to 3.0 mg/kg.

From the cysteine up to the phenylalanine, the CDR3 has a length of 13 residues. Only CDR3 DNA remains: 39 bases, in frame from the first base. V was cut back by 5 bases and J by 5 bases, leaving a gap of 10 bases between them. The germline V gene (reference sequence) gives CDR1 as LNHDA and CDR2 as SQIVND. The trial excluded patients who had a history of autoimmune disease or who were on systemic immunosuppression. Peripheral blood for TCR sequencing was collected from all dose cohorts at baseline, on cycle 4 day 1, and on cycle 7 day 1. Samples were obtained from an open-label, multicenter, first-in-human phase I dose-escalation trial of ivuxolimab. Adults with locally advanced or metastatic melanoma, renal cell, hepatocellular, or head and neck squamous cell carcinoma were enrolled in the trial. Before TCR sequencing, CD4+ T cells and CD8+ T cells from peripheral blood were sorted into separate populations.

Genomic DNA was isolated from the sorted cells so that the TCRbeta CDR3 region could be sequenced. The immunoSEQ Assay was used to sequence the TCRbeta CDR3 regions. TCRdb took over this immuneACCESS table, retaining in-frame rearrangements with V and J assigned. Such tables are incomplete; in checked studies, under half of the missing clones stem from an unresolved V gene, and the remainder is unexplained. The table for this sample lists tens of thousands of clones; over 60% of them were counted only once. The top ten constitute around 2.7% of the sample. Comments on this clone: The antigen it binds to is not known. It has no much larger one-base neighbor in the sample; base qualities were not kept.

Recombination linked TRBV19 to TRBJ2-1, with the D segment identity uncertain. The sequence derives from an adult with an advanced solid tumor such as melanoma, head and neck, liver or kidney cancer. This material consisted of CD4+ or CD8+ T cells sorted from blood, taken in a trial of the OX40 agonist ivuxolimab. The CDR3: CASSPRTNNEQFF. The DNA reads TGTGCCAGTAGTCCCAGGACGAACAATGAGCAGTTCTTC.